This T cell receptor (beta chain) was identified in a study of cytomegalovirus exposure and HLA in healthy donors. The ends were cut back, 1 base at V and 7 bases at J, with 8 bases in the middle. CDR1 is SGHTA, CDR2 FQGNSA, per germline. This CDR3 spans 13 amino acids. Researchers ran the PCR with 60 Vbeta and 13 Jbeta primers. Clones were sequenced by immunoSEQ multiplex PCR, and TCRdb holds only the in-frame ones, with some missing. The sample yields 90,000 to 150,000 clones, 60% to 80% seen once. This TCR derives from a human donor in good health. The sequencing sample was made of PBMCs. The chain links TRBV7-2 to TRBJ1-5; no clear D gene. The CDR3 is CASSLGPGQPQHF. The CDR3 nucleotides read TGTGCCAGCAGCTTAGGCCCGGGGCAGCCCCAGCATTTT.